This TCR beta chain emerged from a study of graft-versus-host responses after intestinal transplantation. As to this clone: Its target is unknown.

This CDR3 has 15 residues. V lost 0 bases and J lost 4, with 11 bases in between. Germline V CDR1 and CDR2: SGHRS, YFSETQ. TCRdb's copy holds only in-frame clones and misses some; the assay was immunoSEQ multiplex PCR. The table records about 93,000 clones, over 85% of them present only once. This clonotype was obtained from a human donor who received an intestinal transplant. Sample: unstimulated CD8+ T cells sorted from spleen or lymph node cells, taken before intestinal transplant. The chain recombines TRBV5-1 with TRBJ2-1; maybe TRBD2 (6 bases). Here the CDR3 DNA reads TGCGCCAGCAGCTTGGTGAGTAGCGGTTACAATGAGCAGTTCTTC. Translating gives CASSLVSSGYNEQFF.